This T cell receptor beta chain was sequenced in a study of cytomegalovirus exposure and HLA in healthy donors. Study at large: Around 76% of a few hundred genotyped donors fell in the Caucasian-associated ancestry cluster. General study points: Later, an analysis showed that TCR beta chains associated with HLA were more clonally expanded than others that were equally common. In vitro checks showed that three CMV-associated chains really do target CMV antigens.

Remarks on this clone: Its antigen is undetermined.

PCR amplification relied on 60 Vbeta primers (plus 13 Jbeta primers). Under the authors' procedure: Approximately 79 million unique TCR beta chains, about 11 million of them shared, were counted by a later analysis. Generated by immunoSEQ multiplex PCR, the TCRdb table keeps only in-frame clones and is missing some. The V and J calls and clone size come from that table; D and trimming were worked out from the DNA. The repertoire holds about 150,000 clones, with about 71% as singletons. J gave up 4 bases and V 1 base, and 6 bases lay outside the gene matches. CDR3 size: 15 residues. Germline values: CDR1 MGHRA, CDR2 YSYEKL.

The sample was PBMCs. This clonotype was sampled from a woman aged 55 to 70 in good health and CMV-seropositive. This chain links TRBV4-1 with TRBJ2-7, with 8 bases identical to TRBD1. The CDR3 DNA is TGCGCCAGCAGCCAAGTTGGACAGGGTCGGTACGAGCAGTACTTC. It codes for CASSQVGQGRYEQYF.